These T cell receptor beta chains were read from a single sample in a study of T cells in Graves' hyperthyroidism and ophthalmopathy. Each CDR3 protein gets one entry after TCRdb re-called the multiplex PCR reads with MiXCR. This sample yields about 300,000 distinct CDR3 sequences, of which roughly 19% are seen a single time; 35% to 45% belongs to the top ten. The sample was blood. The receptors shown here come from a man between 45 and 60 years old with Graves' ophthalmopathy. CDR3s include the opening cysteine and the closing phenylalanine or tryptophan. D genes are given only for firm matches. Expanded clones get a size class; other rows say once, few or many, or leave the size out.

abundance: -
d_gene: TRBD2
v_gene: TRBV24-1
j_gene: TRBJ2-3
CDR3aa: CATSDLAAGVGTDTQYF
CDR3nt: TGTGCCACCAGTGATTTGGCAGCGGGAGTAGGAACAGATACGCAGTATTTT

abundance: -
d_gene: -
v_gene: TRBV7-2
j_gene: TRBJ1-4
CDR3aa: CASSLELGRIATNEKLFF
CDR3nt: TGTGCCAGCAGCTTAGAATTGGGCAGAATTGCAACTAATGAAAAACTGTTTTTT

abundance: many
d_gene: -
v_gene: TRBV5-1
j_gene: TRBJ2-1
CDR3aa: CASSFPGVSSYNEQFF
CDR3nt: TGCGCCAGCAGTTTCCCCGGGGTTAGCTCCTACAATGAGCAGTTCTTC

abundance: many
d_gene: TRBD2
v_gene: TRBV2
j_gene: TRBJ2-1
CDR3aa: CASSRLAGGRSSYNEQFF
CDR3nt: TGTGCCAGCTCCCGACTAGCGGGAGGGCGGAGCTCCTACAATGAGCAGTTCTTC

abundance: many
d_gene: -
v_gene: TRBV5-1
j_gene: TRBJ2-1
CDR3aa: CASSLAQSYNEQFF
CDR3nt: TGCGCCAGCAGCTTGGCCCAGAGTTACAATGAGCAGTTCTTC

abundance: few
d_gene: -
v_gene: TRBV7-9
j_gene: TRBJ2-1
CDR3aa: CASSLAGSTSRNNEQFF
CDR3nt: TGTGCCAGCAGCTTAGCGGGGAGCACATCAAGGAACAATGAGCAGTTCTTC

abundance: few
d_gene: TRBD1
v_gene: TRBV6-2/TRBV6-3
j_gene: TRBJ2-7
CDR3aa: CASSRTGGLYEQYF
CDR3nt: TGTGCCAGCAGCAGGACAGGGGGACTCTACGAGCAGTACTTC

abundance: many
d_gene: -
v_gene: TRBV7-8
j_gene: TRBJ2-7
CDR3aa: CASSLGDILYEQYF
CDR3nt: TGTGCCAGCAGCTTGGGGGACATCCTCTACGAGCAGTACTTC

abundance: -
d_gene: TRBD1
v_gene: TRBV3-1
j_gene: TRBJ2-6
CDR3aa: CASSPGTGYSGANVLTF
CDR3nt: TGTGCCAGCAGCCCCGGGACAGGGTACTCCGGGGCCAACGTCCTGACTTTC

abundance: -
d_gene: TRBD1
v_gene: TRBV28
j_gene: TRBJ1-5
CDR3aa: CASSSTGVSNQPQHF
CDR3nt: TGTGCCAGCAGTTCGACAGGGGTTAGCAATCAGCCCCAGCATTTT

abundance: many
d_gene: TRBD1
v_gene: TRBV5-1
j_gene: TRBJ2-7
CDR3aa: CASSPGTATYEQYF
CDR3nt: TGCGCCAGCAGCCCCGGGACAGCGACTTACGAGCAGTACTTC

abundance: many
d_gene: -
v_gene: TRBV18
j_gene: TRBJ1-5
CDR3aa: CASSPLASNQPQHF
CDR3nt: TGTGCCAGCTCACCACTTGCGAGCAATCAGCCCCAGCATTTT

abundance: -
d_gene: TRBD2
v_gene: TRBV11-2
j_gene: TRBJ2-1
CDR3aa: CASSASGGTEQFF
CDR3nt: TGTGCCAGCAGCGCCAGCGGGGGGACTGAGCAGTTCTTC

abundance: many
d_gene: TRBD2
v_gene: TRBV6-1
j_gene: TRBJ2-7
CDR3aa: CASSNRLAGEGIYEQYF
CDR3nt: TGTGCCAGCAGTAACAGACTAGCGGGAGAGGGGATCTACGAGCAGTACTTC

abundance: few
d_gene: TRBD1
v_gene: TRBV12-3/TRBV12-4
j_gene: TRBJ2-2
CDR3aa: CASSLHRGPTGELFF
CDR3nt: TGTGCCAGCAGTTTACACAGGGGACCCACCGGGGAGCTGTTTTTT

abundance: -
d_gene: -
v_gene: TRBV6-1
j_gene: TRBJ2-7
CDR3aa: CASRGMGMGGNPNEQYF
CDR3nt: TGTGCCAGCAGGGGAATGGGCATGGGGGGCAATCCTAACGAGCAGTACTTC

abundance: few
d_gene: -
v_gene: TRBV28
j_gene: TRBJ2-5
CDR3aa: CASTPVPSSGQETQYF
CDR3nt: TGTGCCAGCACCCCGGTTCCGAGCAGCGGACAAGAGACCCAGTACTTC

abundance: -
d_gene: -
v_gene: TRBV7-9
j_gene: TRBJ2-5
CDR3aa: CASSSKWEVLRETQYF
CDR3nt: TGTGCCAGCAGCTCAAAGTGGGAGGTCCTCCGGGAGACCCAGTACTTC

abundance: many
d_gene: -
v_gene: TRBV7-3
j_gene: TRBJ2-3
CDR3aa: CASSLGAASADTQYF
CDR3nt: TGTGCCAGCAGCTTGGGTGCCGCATCGGCGGATACGCAGTATTTT

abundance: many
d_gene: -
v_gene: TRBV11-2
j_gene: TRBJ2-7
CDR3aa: CASSRGYPYEQYF
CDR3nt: TGTGCCAGCAGCCGGGGCTACCCTTACGAGCAGTACTTC

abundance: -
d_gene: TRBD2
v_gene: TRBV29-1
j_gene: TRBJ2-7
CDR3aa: CSGLGLAGEPYEQYF
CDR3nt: TGCAGCGGCCTAGGACTAGCGGGAGAGCCCTACGAGCAGTACTTC

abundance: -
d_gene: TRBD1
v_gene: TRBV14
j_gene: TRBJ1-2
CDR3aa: CASSQNRGTDGYTF
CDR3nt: TGTGCCAGCAGCCAAAACAGGGGTACCGATGGCTACACCTTC

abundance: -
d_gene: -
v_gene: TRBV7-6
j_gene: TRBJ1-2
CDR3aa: CASSLDGYGYTF
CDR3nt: TGTGCCAGCAGCTTAGACGGGTATGGCTACACCTTC

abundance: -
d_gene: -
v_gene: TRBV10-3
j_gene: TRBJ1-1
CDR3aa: CAIRQTDTEAFF
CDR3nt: TGTGCCATCAGACAGACAGACACTGAAGCTTTCTTT

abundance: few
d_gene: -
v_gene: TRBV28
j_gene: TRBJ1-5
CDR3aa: CASSQDSPGWPQHF
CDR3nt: TGTGCCAGCAGTCAAGACAGCCCCGGTTGGCCCCAGCATTTT